One T cell receptor (beta chain) is described in this entry. No antigen is known for it. These data are taken from a study of T cells expressing NK-cell markers. Study-level background: Sorted CD3+CD56-NKG2C+, CD3+CD56+NKG2C- and CD3+CD56+NKG2C+ T cells were the source of the TCR beta repertoires. Study results and limitations: Dominant NKG2C+ clonotypes in roughly 6 donors made up about 1.0-7.0% of CD8+ T cells. These clonotypes also led the CD3+CD56-NKG2C+ fraction in a few donors.

TCRdb reprocessed the 5' RACE reads and stores each CDR3 protein as one record, lacking DNA. Its clone listing holds 350,000 to 400,000 distinct CDR3 sequences. The sequencing input was blood T cells: a sorted CD56 or NKG2C T cell subset, CD4+ or CD8+ T cells, or bulk PBMC T cells (not recorded which). The clonotype originates from a woman between 50 and 59 years old in good health.

The CDR3 loop is CASSLDIWRESSYEQYF. The V call is TRBV11-2, the J call TRBJ2-7. Germline V gene sequence: CDR1 SGHAT, CDR2 FQNNGV. The CDR3 sequence is 17 residues long.